These 20 T cell receptor beta chains originate from one sample sequenced in a study of T cells after yellow fever vaccination. TCRdb used MiXCR to reprocess the 5' RACE reads, holding one entry per CDR3 protein. Of around 600,000 distinct CDR3 sequences in the sample, 9% to 15% were seen once. Material: PBMCs, obtained on the day of the yellow fever booster vaccination. The receptors shown here come from a man aged 25-45 years who received the YFV17D yellow fever vaccine.

V usage is TRBV20-1 and J usage is TRBJ2-3, with 10 bases aligning to TRBD2. This CDR3 spans 16 amino acids. J lost 2 bases, V lost 4 bases, and 9 bases had no gene match. Per the germline V gene, CDR1 is DFQATT and CDR2 is SNEGSKA (reference sequence). For the CDR3, the DNA is TGCAGTGCTATAGATAGCGGGAGGTATATCACAGATACGCAGTATTTT. Translated, it gives CSAIDSGRYITDTQYF.

This clonotype was seen only a few times. This chain uses TRBV7-2 with TRBJ2-7; 7 bases are a match to TRBD2. V lost 4 bases to trimming and J lost 6 bases; unmatched junction nucleotides: 6. CDR3 length equals 13 residues. CDR1 and CDR2 from the germline V gene are SGHTA and FQGNSA. CDR3 in DNA: TGTGCCAGCAGCTGGGGGGGGGGGATCGAGCAGTACTTC. Protein product: CASSWGGGIEQYF.

In this sample, this clonotype turned up a few times. V and J are TRBV12-3 or TRBV12-4 and TRBJ2-4; D is perhaps TRBD2 (5 bases). V was pared by 6 bases and J by 5 bases, with 14 bases between. CDR3 length: 14 amino acids. The CDR3 DNA reads TGTGCCAGCAGCCGACTACCGGAGGAAAACATTCAGTACTTC. Its translation: CASSRLPEENIQYF.

The V and J genes are TRBV7-9 and TRBJ2-7, with 9 bases identical to TRBD2. V lost 6 bases and J lost 3; bases outside the gene matches: 3. The CDR3 sequence is 13 residues long. Germline V gene sequence: CDR1 SEHNR, CDR2 FQNEAQ (reference sequence). The CDR3 sequence is CASRVSGSYEQYF. The CDR3 DNA is TGTGCCAGCAGGGTTAGCGGGAGCTACGAGCAGTACTTC.

The rearrangement uses TRBV5-1 and TRBJ2-3; D not certain. Germline V gives CDR1 SGHRS, CDR2 YFSETQ. Trimming removed 1 base from V and 2 bases from J, with 8 bases in between. This CDR3 region has 14 residues. This chain's CDR3 is CASSLLAPTDTQYF. CDR3 DNA sequence: TGCGCCAGCAGCTTGTTGGCCCCCACAGATACGCAGTATTTT. Supplemented by reference TRBV5-1 and TRBJ2-3, the full variable domain reads KAGVTQTPRYLIKTRGQQVTLSCSPISGHRSVSWYQQTPGQGLQFLFEYFSETQRNKGNFPGRFSGRQFSNSRSEMNVSTLELGDSALYLCASSLLAPTDTQYFGPGTRLTVL.

This clonotype appeared a few times. V gene TRBV20-1 combines with J gene TRBJ1-3; D is perhaps TRBD1 (5 bases). This CDR3 is built from 12 residues. Looked up from germline, CDR1 is DFQATT and CDR2 is SNEGSKA (reference sequence). The V end lost 7 bases, the J end lost 4 bases, and 11 bases lay between the germline ends. The CDR3 protein is CSVRVAGNTIYF. As DNA, the CDR3 is TGCAGTGTCAGGGTGGCCGGAAACACCATATATTTT.

The count of this clonotype is one. The rearrangement links TRBV6-1 to TRBJ2-3; TRBD2 matches 9 bases. CDR1 is MNHNS and CDR2 is SASEGT in the germline V gene. J was trimmed by 2 bases and V by 6 bases; bases with no gene match: 9. This CDR3 is built from 16 residues. CDR3 nucleotides: TGTGCCAGCAGCCTCGCTAGCGGGGATTTCACAGATACGCAGTATTTT. Translated: CASSLASGDFTDTQYF.

This chain links TRBV10-3 with TRBJ2-4, with D possibly being TRBD1 (6 bases). V was trimmed by 10 bases and J by 5 bases, leaving 12 bases between them. The germline CDR1 and CDR2 sequences are ENHRY and SYGVKD. The CDR3 runs to 12 residues. The CDR3 loop is CATRTAENIQYF. The CDR3 nucleotides read TGTGCCACACGGACAGCTGAAAACATTCAGTACTTC.

This clonotype turned up a few times. The chain employs TRBV20-1 and TRBJ2-7; 8 nucleotides align to TRBD2. Germline values: CDR1 DFQATT, CDR2 SNEGSKA (reference sequence). Trimming at V came to 5 bases and at J to 6 bases, leaving 18 bases not matched to a gene. This CDR3 is 16 amino acids long. The CDR3 protein is CSAPLPGLAAGTEQYF. The CDR3 nucleotides read TGCAGTGCTCCACTCCCCGGACTAGCCGCGGGAACCGAGCAGTACTTC.

As concerns this clonotype: One junction end disagrees with the germline gene, perhaps due to a read error. The V call is TRBV10-2, the J call TRBJ2-1; 8 nucleotides align to TRBD2. The CDR3 is 15 residues long. Germline V gives CDR1 WSHSY, CDR2 SAAADI. CDR3 region: CASTYDSGTYNGQFF. The DNA for the CDR3 is TGCGCCAGCACTTATGATAGCGGGACTTACAATGGGCAGTTCTTC.

This clonotype turned up a few times. The genes are TRBV27 and TRBJ2-1; D is possibly TRBD1 (5 bases). V was cut by 4 bases and J by 6 bases, with 16 bases left in between. Germline CDR1 is MNHEY and CDR2 is SMNVEV (reference sequence). The CDR3 is 15 residues long. The CDR3 DNA reads as TGTGCCAGCAGTTCTTTGAACAGGCTGGGCAATGAGCAGTTCTTC. This encodes CASSSLNRLGNEQFF.

CDR3 sequence: CASSVDRDPYEQYF. The CDR3 bases are TGTGCCAGCAGTGTAGACAGGGACCCCTACGAGCAGTACTTC. The rearrangement joins TRBV6-1 to TRBJ2-7, with 7 bases matching TRBD1. V lost 4 bases, J lost 2 bases, and 5 bases stayed unmatched. The germline V gene encodes CDR1 MNHNS and CDR2 SASEGT. The CDR3 has 14 residues.

The rearrangement joins TRBV15 to TRBJ2-2; tentatively, D is TRBD2 (5 bases). The germline V and J ends were trimmed by 3 bases and 0 bases, with 8 bases remaining between them. The germline gives CDR1 LNHNV, CDR2 YYDKDF (reference sequence). CDR3 size: 15 residues. DNA of the CDR3: TGTGCCACCAGCAGGGCCGGGGCGAACACCGGGGAGCTGTTTTTT. It is translated as CATSRAGANTGELFF.

This clonotype was picked up many times. CDR3 amino acids: CASSPWGQTYEQYF. The CDR3 DNA reads TGTGCCAGCAGCCCATGGGGACAAACCTACGAGCAGTACTTC. This chain connects TRBV7-2 to TRBJ2-7; D is perhaps TRBD1 (6 bases). Germline CDR1 and CDR2: SGHTA and FQGNSA. The V and J ends lost 5 bases and 2 bases respectively, with 13 bases between them. The CDR3 covers 14 residues. The full variable domain, its missing parts supplied by reference TRBV7-2 and TRBJ2-7, is GAGVSQSPSNKVTEKGKDVELRCDPISGHTALYWYRQSLGQGLEFLIYFQGNSAPDKSGLPSDRFSAERTGGSVSTLTIQRTQQEDSAVYLCASSPWGQTYEQYFGPGTRLTVT.

The gene calls are TRBV29-1 and TRBJ1-2; D is possibly TRBD1 (5 bases). CDR3 length: 14 amino acids. Trimming took 6 bases from V and 2 from J, leaving 16 bases between them. CDR1 is SQVTM and CDR2 is ANQGSEA in the germline V gene. The CDR3 sequence is CSVVTAGRNYGYTF. In DNA form, the CDR3 reads TGCAGCGTCGTGACCGCAGGGAGGAACTATGGCTACACCTTC.

The sample holds many counts of this clonotype. The chain joins TRBV12-3 or TRBV12-4 to TRBJ1-6; possible D gene TRBD1, 5 bases. CDR3 length equals 13 residues. The V gene lost 6 bases and the J gene lost 7 bases, with 10 bases spanning the gap. The CDR3 DNA reads as TGTGCCAGCAGACGGGGCTCAAATTCACCCCTCCACTTT. Translation: CASRRGSNSPLHF.

This clonotype was observed a few times. The V call is TRBV3-1, the J call TRBJ2-1; tentative D call: TRBD2 (5 bases). Germline V gene sequence: CDR1 LGHDT, CDR2 YNNKEL (reference sequence). The V gene lost 2 bases and the J gene lost 12 bases, with 14 bases spanning the gap. The length of the CDR3 is 13 residues. CDR3 region: CASSQSVIAWQFF. In DNA form, the CDR3 reads TGTGCCAGCAGCCAAAGCGTAATAGCGTGGCAGTTCTTC.

Only a few counts were recorded for this clonotype. The chain employs TRBV6-2 or TRBV6-3 and TRBJ2-3, with 7 bases that match TRBD1. Germline CDR1 MNHEY, CDR2 SVGEGT. The V gene end was trimmed by 0 bases and the J gene end by 2 bases; junction bases not matched to a gene: 5. This CDR3 comprises 16 residues. CDR3 DNA: TGTGCCAGCAGTTACTCCCCGGGACAGTACACAGATACGCAGTATTTT. It codes for CASSYSPGQYTDTQYF.

This clonotype was counted between two and nine times. This chain uses TRBV7-2 with TRBJ1-5; possible D gene TRBD1, 6 bases. This CDR3 is 15 amino acids long. V dropped 5 bases and J dropped 3 bases, with 14 bases sitting between them. Germline V gene data show CDR1 as SGHTA and CDR2 as FQGNSA. The CDR3, as DNA: TGTGCCAGCAGCCCAAAACAGGGTTTCAATCAGCCCCAGCATTTT. It specifies CASSPKQGFNQPQHF.

This clonotype was observed a handful of times. The chain joins TRBV5-1 to TRBJ2-7; D possibly corresponds to TRBD2 (5 bases). Trimming removed 4 bases from V and 5 bases from J, with 19 bases in between. This CDR3 region has 15 residues. Germline values: CDR1 SGHRS, CDR2 YFSETQ. DNA of the CDR3: TGCGCCAGCAGCCTCCAAGCGGCCCCTCAAGACGAGCAGTACTTC. It is translated as CASSLQAAPQDEQYF.